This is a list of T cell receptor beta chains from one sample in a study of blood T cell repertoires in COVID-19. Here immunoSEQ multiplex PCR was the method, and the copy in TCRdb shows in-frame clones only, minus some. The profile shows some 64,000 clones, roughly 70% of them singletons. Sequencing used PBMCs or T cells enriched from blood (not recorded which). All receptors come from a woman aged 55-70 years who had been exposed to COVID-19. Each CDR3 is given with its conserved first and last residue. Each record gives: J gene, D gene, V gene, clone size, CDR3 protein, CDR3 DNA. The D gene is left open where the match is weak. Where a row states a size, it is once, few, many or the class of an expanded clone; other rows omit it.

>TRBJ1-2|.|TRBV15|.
CATSREDNRYGYTF
TGTGCCACCAGCAGAGAGGACAACCGATATGGCTACACCTTC
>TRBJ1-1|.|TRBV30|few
CAWRGAFGQRNTEAFF
TGTGCCTGGAGGGGGGCCTTCGGACAGCGGAACACTGAAGCTTTCTTT
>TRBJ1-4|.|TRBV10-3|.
CAISEIRGSEKLFF
TGTGCCATCAGTGAGATCAGGGGAAGTGAAAAACTGTTTTTT
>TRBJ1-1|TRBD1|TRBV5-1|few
CASSLSTTGLNTEAFF
TGCGCCAGCAGCTTGTCTACGACAGGGTTGAACACTGAAGCTTTCTTT
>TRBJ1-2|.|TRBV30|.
CAWSSRGSYGYTF
TGTGCCTGGAGTTCCAGGGGTTCCTATGGCTACACCTTC
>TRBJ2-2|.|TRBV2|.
CASVTDTFTGELFF
TGTGCCAGCGTCACAGACACTTTCACCGGGGAGCTGTTTTTT
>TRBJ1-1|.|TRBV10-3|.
CAISDPGGGTEAFF
TGTGCCATCAGTGACCCCGGCGGAGGGACTGAAGCTTTCTTT
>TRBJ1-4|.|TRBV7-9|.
CASSLLASTNEKLFF
TGTGCCAGCAGCCTGTTGGCCTCCACTAATGAAAAACTGTTTTTT
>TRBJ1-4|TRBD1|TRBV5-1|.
CASSSGTEVNEKLFF
TGCGCCAGCAGCTCGGGGACAGAAGTTAATGAAAAACTGTTTTTT
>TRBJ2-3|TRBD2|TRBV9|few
CASSVASGGSTDTQYF
TGTGCCAGCAGCGTAGCGAGCGGGGGGAGCACAGATACGCAGTATTTT
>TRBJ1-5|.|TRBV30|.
CAWSVQSNQPQHF
TGTGCCTGGAGTGTACAGTCTAATCAGCCCCAGCATTTT
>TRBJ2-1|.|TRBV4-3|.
CASSQELLFSSYNEQFF
TGCGCCAGCAGCCAAGAACTACTCTTTAGCTCCTACAATGAGCAGTTCTTC
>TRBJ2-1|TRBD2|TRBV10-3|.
CAINPGTSGYNEQFF
TGTGCCATCAATCCCGGGACTAGCGGGTACAATGAGCAGTTCTTC
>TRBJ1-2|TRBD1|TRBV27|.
CASSPRGTGSWANYGYTF
TGTGCCAGCAGTCCCCGAGGGACAGGGAGTTGGGCTAACTATGGCTACACCTTC
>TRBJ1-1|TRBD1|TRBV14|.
CASSRTGAEAFF
TGTGCCAGCAGTCGAACAGGGGCTGAAGCTTTCTTT
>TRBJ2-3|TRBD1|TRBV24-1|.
CATSEGGQSTDTQYF
TGTGCCACCAGTGAAGGGGGCCAGAGTACAGATACGCAGTATTTT
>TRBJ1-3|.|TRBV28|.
CASTPRTVGNTIYF
TGTGCCAGCACCCCTCGGACAGTTGGAAACACCATATATTTT
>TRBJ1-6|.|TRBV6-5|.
CASRWEPYNSPLHF
TGTGCCAGCAGGTGGGAGCCTTATAATTCACCCCTCCACTTT
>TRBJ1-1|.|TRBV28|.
CGTGRSFF
TGTGGTACAGGTAGATCTTTCTTT
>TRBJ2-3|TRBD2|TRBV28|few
CASSRSGTSGFDTQYF
TGTGCCAGCAGTCGGTCCGGGACTAGCGGTTTCGATACGCAGTATTTT
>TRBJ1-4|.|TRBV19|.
CASKRPGYNEKLFF
TGTGCCAGTAAGCGGCCAGGTTATAATGAAAAACTGTTTTTT
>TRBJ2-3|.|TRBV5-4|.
CASSVRQRRTDTQYF
TGTGCCAGCAGCGTAAGACAGCGACGCACAGATACGCAGTATTTT
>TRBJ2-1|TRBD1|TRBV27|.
CASSLGQGLNEQFF
TGTGCCAGCAGTCTGGGACAGGGGCTCAATGAGCAGTTCTTC
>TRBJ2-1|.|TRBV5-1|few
CASSLSPGNNEQFF
TGCGCCAGCAGCTTGTCTCCGGGAAACAATGAGCAGTTCTTC
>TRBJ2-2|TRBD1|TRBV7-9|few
CASIETGTANTGELFF
TGTGCCAGCATCGAGACCGGGACAGCGAACACCGGGGAGCTGTTTTTT
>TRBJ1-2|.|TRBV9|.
CASSAGQSQDGYTF
TGTGCCAGCAGCGCGGGACAAAGCCAGGATGGCTACACCTTC
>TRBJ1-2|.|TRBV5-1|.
CASSLRQTGGNGYTF
TGCGCCAGCAGCTTGAGACAGACTGGCGGGAATGGCTACACCTTC